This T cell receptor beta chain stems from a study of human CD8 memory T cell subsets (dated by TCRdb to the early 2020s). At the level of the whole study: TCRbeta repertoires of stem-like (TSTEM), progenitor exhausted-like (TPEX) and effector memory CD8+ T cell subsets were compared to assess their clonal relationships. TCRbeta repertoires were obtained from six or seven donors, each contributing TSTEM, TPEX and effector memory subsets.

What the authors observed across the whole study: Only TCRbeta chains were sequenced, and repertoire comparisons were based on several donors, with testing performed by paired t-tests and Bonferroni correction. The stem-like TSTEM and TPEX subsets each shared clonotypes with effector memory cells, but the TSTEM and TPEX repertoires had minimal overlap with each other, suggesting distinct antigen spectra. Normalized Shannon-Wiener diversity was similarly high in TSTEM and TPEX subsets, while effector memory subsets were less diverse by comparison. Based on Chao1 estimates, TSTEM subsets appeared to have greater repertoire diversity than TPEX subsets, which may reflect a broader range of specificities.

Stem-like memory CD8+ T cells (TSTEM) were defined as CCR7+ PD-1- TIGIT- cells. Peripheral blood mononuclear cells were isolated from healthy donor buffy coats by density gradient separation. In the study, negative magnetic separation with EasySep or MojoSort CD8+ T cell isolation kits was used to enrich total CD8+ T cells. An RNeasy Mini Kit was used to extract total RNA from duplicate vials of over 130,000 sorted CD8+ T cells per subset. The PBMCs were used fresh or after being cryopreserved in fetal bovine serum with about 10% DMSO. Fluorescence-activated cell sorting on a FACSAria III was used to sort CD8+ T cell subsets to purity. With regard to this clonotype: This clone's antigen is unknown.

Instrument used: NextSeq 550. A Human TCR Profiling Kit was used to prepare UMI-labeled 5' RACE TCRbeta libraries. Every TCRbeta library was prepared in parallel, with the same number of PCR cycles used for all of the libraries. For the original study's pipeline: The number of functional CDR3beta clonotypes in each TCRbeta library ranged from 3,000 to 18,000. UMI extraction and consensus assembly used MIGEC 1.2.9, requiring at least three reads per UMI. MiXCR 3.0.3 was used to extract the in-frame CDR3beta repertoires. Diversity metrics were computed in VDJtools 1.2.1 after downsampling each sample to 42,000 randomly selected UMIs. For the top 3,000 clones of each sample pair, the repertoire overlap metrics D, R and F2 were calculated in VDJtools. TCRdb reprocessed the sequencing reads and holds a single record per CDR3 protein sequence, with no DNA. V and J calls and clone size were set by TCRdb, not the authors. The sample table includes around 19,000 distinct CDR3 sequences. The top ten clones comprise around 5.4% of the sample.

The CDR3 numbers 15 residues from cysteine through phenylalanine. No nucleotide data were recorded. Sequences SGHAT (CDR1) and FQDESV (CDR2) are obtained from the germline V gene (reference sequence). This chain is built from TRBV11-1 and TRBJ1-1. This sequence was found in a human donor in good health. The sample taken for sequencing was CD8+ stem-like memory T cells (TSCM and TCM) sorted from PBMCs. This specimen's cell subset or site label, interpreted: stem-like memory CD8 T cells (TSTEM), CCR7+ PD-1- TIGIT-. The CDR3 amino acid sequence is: CASSLPARQNTEAFF.